The rows below give T cell receptor beta chains drawn from one sample of a study of blood T cell repertoires in COVID-19. Generated by immunoSEQ multiplex PCR, the TCRdb table keeps only in-frame clones and is missing some. The sample shows 250,000 or so clones, around 90% of them seen only once. Specimen: peripheral blood. Receptors were obtained from a man aged 25-40 years with COVID-19, enrolled during active disease. CDR3s include the opening cysteine and the closing phenylalanine or tryptophan. Each record gives: D gene, V gene, clone size, J gene, CDR3 protein, CDR3 DNA. The D gene is left open where the match is weak. The size field is filled for only some rows; it gives once, few, many or a size class.

-	TRBV5-4	-	TRBJ2-7	CASSLASGGTYEQYF	TGTGCCAGCAGCTTGGCCAGCGGCGGAACCTACGAGCAGTACTTC
TRBD2	TRBV7-8	-	TRBJ2-1	CASSSTGTSGNNEQFF	TGTGCCAGCAGCTCCACCGGGACTAGCGGTAACAATGAGCAGTTCTTC
TRBD1	TRBV5-1	-	TRBJ2-7	CASSRSRGLLGYYEQYF	TGCGCCAGCAGCAGAAGCAGGGGGCTCTTGGGTTACTACGAGCAGTACTTC
TRBD1	TRBV5-1	few	TRBJ1-6	CASSLGGDRVVVHSPLHF	TGCGCCAGCAGCTTGGGAGGGGACAGAGTAGTTGTTCATTCACCCCTCCACTTT
-	TRBV15	-	TRBJ2-7	CATSRGPMGGGSYEQYF	TGTGCCACCAGCAGAGGGCCTATGGGTGGCGGCTCCTACGAGCAGTACTTC
TRBD1	TRBV2	-	TRBJ2-7	CASSERGWDRTYEQYF	TGTGCCAGCAGTGAACGGGGCTGGGACAGAACCTACGAGCAGTACTTC
-	TRBV6-5	-	TRBJ1-2	CASKEANYGYTF	TGTGCCAGCAAAGAGGCGAACTATGGCTACACCTTC
TRBD1	TRBV18	few	TRBJ2-1	CASSPRGRYNEQFF	TGTGCCAGCTCACCAAGGGGGCGTTACAATGAGCAGTTCTTC
-	TRBV25-1	once	TRBJ1-2	CASSGDSYGYTF	TGTGCCAGCAGTGGAGACAGCTATGGCTACACCTTC
-	TRBV7-2	-	TRBJ1-2	CASSQGWGQGGYTF	TGTGCCAGCAGCCAGGGTTGGGGGCAGGGAGGCTACACCTTC
-	TRBV20-1	-	TRBJ2-1	CSAPRHEQFF	TGCAGTGCTCCTAGGCATGAGCAGTTCTTC